One TCR beta chain is described in this entry. This receptor's antigen is unknown. No quality values exist for individual bases; no much larger clone is one base distant. V is cut back by 3 bases and J by 7 bases, with 8 bases in the junction unmatched. From the cysteine up to the phenylalanine, the CDR3 has a length of 14 residues. The only DNA kept is the CDR3, 42 bases in frame from the first base. CDR1 and CDR2 (SGHDN, FVKESK) derive from the germline V gene. The immunoSEQ Assay, a bias-controlled multiplex PCR, was used to amplify TCRbeta CDR3 regions from genomic DNA. In the source study's methods: The number of nucleated cells in each sample was estimated by amplification of reference gene primers within the assay. Sequence reads were collapsed and filtered to measure the absolute abundance of every unique TCRbeta CDR3 rearrangement. For each sample, productive Simpson clonality was calculated as the square root of Simpson's diversity index over productive rearrangements. TCRdb stores this immuneACCESS table with in-frame sequences only. Part of the clones is absent; in the studies checked, under half of the shortfall reflects unresolved V genes, and no reason is known for the rest. Clone size and the V and J calls come from that table; the DNA yielded D and trimming. This sample gives around 400,000 clones in total; around 87% of them show up just once. The ten largest account for roughly 2% of the sample.

At one collaborating source in Seattle, patients were enrolled during active infection and were followed longitudinally through the course of disease. Whole blood was collected in K2EDTA tubes by collaborating institutions according to the institutions' own protocols. Collaborator samples were shipped for TCRbeta analysis as frozen whole blood, isolated PBMCs, or DNA extracted from either sample type. The record originates from a study of blood T cell repertoires in COVID-19 (dated by TCRdb to 2020 to 2022). General notes on the study: Samples from collaborators originated in the United States, Italy and Spain and spanned both the acute and convalescent phases of COVID-19. The material from the prospective study consisted of cDNA or gDNA derived from T cells, B-cell-depleted T cells, or PBMCs. The dataset comprised deeply sampled blood TCRbeta repertoires from subjects exposed to, actively infected with, or recovered from COVID-19. The repertoires were released in a freely available public database meant as a resource for research on the immune response to SARS-CoV-2. Samples were obtained from the ongoing ImmuneRACE study (first 160 participants) and from some 1,300 subjects provided by 6 global collaborators. Sample metadata almost always included a de-identified subject ID, COVID-19 status, age in years and sex. HLA class I and class II types, where available, came from metadata supplied by the sample provider rather than from assay-based typing. Study-wide conclusions, independent of this receptor: The quantity of clinical and demographic metadata differed by source and by participant and was supplied without curation.

The TCR sequence derives from a woman aged 55-70 years with COVID-19, enrolled during active disease. Sequencing input: peripheral blood. The chain couples TRBV14 to TRBJ1-2, with 7 bases in between that match TRBD1. The nucleotide sequence is TGTGCCAGCAGCCAGCGACAGGGATTTGGTGGCTACACCTTC. Translated, this is CASSQRQGFGGYTF.